The T cell receptor (beta chain) described here comes from a study of T cells in Graves' hyperthyroidism and ophthalmopathy. Between the trimmed V and J ends, which lost 4 bases and 0 bases, there was a span of 22 bases. Germline V gene lookup returns CDR1 SGDLS and CDR2 YYNGEE. The CDR3 runs 18 residues. Amplification of TCR beta CDR3 regions used RNA as the template. First-round RT-PCR targeting the TCR CDR3 was performed with the HTBI primer set. MiXCR was run by TCRdb on the multiplex PCR reads, yielding one entry per CDR3 protein. The sample lists about 560,000 distinct CDR3 sequences; 15% to 18% were seen once. Study results and limitations: Most clonotypes expanded in thyroid above 0.001 were likewise present in blood.

At least ten counts were recorded for this clonotype. Its antigen is still unknown. The study defined stable Graves' hyperthyroidism as no ophthalmopathy progression within 18 months. Aged 18 to 65, the patients had hyperthyroidism that was newly diagnosed and had lasted under 2 months. Diagnoses rested on clinical symptoms, serum thyroxine and TRAb, thyroid ultrasound and orbital computed tomography. The chain uses TRBV9 and TRBJ1-2; a weak D match, TRBD1 (5 bases). The clonotype was recovered from a woman in her twenties or thirties with Graves' hyperthyroidism. The material sequenced was blood. CDR3 region: CASSFRPASGRPNYGYTF. The CDR3 region has the DNA TGTGCCAGCAGCTTTCGACCAGCCTCGGGACGGCCTAACTATGGCTACACCTTC.